The 7 T cell receptor beta chains below all came from one sample that was sequenced in a study of beta chain features in type 1 diabetes. The study, taken as a whole, reports: Significant though moderate, a shortening of TCRB CDR3s appeared in all four CD4+ subsets of Type 1 diabetes patients.

Their antigen targets remain unknown. Sequenced material consisted of expressed TCRB transcripts (all of the isolated RNA was reverse transcribed). Here immunoSEQ multiplex PCR was the method, and the copy in TCRdb shows in-frame clones only, minus some. Of about 370,000 clones detected, about 10% appear once; the ten largest clones hold about 0.64%. Sequencing was carried out using central memory CD4+ T cells from blood. These TCRs come from a man aged 25-40 years with type 1 diabetes.

This clone was seen a handful of times. Here the CDR3 DNA reads TGTGCCAGCAGTTCAACTAGCGTTGCCTACGAGCAGTACTTC. Amino acid sequence: CASSSTSVAYEQYF. The rearrangement joins TRBV7-2 to TRBJ2-7; TRBD2 aligns across 7 bases. Unmatched junction bases numbered 7, after V lost 6 bases and J lost 2 bases. This CDR3 is built from 14 residues. Germline CDR1 and CDR2: SGHTA and FQGNSA.

This clone was seen a handful of times. The chain joins TRBV10-3 to TRBJ2-1, with 11 bases aligning to TRBD2. Germline CDR1 and CDR2: ENHRY and SYGVKD. V was pared by 11 bases and J by 6 bases, with 6 bases of the junction left unmatched. The CDR3 runs to 13 residues. The DNA of the CDR3 is TGTGCCTCCATAGCGGGAGGGTTCAATGAGCAGTTCTTC. It encodes CASIAGGFNEQFF.

This clone was seen ten or more times. The V call is TRBV5-1, the J call TRBJ2-3; 7 bases are shared with TRBD1. The germline CDR1 and CDR2 sequences are SGHRS and YFSETQ. Unmatched junction bases numbered 4, after V lost 4 bases and J lost 2 bases. CDR3 size: 14 residues. The CDR3 nucleotides are TGCGCCAGCAGCCCAGGGGGTTACACAGATACGCAGTATTTT. Its translation: CASSPGGYTDTQYF. The whole variable domain, filled in from reference TRBV5-1 and TRBJ2-3, reads KAGVTQTPRYLIKTRGQQVTLSCSPISGHRSVSWYQQTPGQGLQFLFEYFSETQRNKGNFPGRFSGRQFSNSRSEMNVSTLELGDSALYLCASSPGGYTDTQYFGPGTRLTVL.

The table lists this clone with a few counts. The V gene is TRBV7-2, the J gene TRBJ2-7; perhaps TRBD2 as D (6 bases). CDR1 is SGHTA and CDR2 is FQGNSA in the germline V gene. V shed 1 base and J shed 6 bases, with 13 bases lying between them. The CDR3 is 14 residues long. As DNA, the CDR3 is TGTGCCAGCAGCTTAGTTGCCCAGGGAGGCGAGCAGTACTTC. Translation gives CASSLVAQGGEQYF. The whole variable domain, remainder taken from reference TRBV7-2 and TRBJ2-7, is GAGVSQSPSNKVTEKGKDVELRCDPISGHTALYWYRQSLGQGLEFLIYFQGNSAPDKSGLPSDRFSAERTGGSVSTLTIQRTQQEDSAVYLCASSLVAQGGEQYFGPGTRLTVT.

V is TRBV10-3 and J is TRBJ2-2, with 11 bases lining up with TRBD2. Germline V gene sequence: CDR1 ENHRY, CDR2 SYGVKD. The CDR3 runs 15 residues. V was pared by 10 bases and J by 0 bases, with 4 bases of the junction left unmatched. The CDR3 nucleotides read TGTGCCAGCTCGACTAGCGGGGCGAACACCGGGGAGCTGTTTTTT. Amino acid sequence: CASSTSGANTGELFF.

In this sample, this clone turned up a few times. The CDR3 region has the DNA TGCGCCAGCAGCTTGTTGCTTTCTAGAGCGGGAGGTACCTCTGGGGCCAACGTCCTGACTTTC. Protein sequence: CASSLLLSRAGGTSGANVLTF. This chain connects TRBV5-1 to TRBJ2-6, with 9 bases aligning to TRBD2. The CDR3 covers 21 residues. Per germline, CDR1 SGHRS and CDR2 YFSETQ. With 1 base clipped from V and 0 bases from J, the junction kept 14 bases outside the gene matches. The entire variable domain, with the rest obtained from reference TRBV5-1 and TRBJ2-6, is as follows: KAGVTQTPRYLIKTRGQQVTLSCSPISGHRSVSWYQQTPGQGLQFLFEYFSETQRNKGNFPGRFSGRQFSNSRSEMNVSTLELGDSALYLCASSLLLSRAGGTSGANVLTFGAGSRLTVL.

The chain links TRBV6-5 to TRBJ2-5; 9 positions match TRBD1. Germline V gives CDR1 MNHEY, CDR2 SVGAGI. The V and J ends lost 5 bases and 4 bases, in that order; junction bases with no gene match: 8. The CDR3 contains 15 residues. The CDR3 region is CASSNSWDRAETQYF. The CDR3 DNA is TGTGCCAGCAGTAATTCTTGGGACAGGGCAGAGACCCAGTACTTC.